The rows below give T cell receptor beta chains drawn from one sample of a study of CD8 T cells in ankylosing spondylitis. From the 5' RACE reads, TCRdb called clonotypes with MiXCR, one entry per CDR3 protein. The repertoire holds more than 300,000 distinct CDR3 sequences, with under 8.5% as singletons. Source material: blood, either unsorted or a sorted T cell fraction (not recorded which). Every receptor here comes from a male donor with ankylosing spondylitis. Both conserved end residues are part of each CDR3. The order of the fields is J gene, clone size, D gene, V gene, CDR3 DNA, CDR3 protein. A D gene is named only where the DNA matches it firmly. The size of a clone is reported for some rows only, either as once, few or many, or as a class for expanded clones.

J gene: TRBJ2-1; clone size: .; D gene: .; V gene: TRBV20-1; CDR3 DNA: TGCAGTGCTATAATCTCCTCCTACAATGAGCAGTTCTTC; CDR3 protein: CSAIISSYNEQFF
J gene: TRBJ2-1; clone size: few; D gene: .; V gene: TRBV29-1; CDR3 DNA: TGCAGCGCCGGACGCGCCCTTAATGAGCAGTTCTTC; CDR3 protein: CSAGRALNEQFF
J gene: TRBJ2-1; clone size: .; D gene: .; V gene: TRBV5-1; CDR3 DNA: TGCGCCAGCAGCTTGCGAGGGGCCCAAAGTTCCGATGAGCAGTTCTTC; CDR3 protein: CASSLRGAQSSDEQFF
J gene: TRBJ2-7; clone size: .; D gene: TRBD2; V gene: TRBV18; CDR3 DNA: TGTGCCAGCTCACAGGCGTCTAGCGGGACGCCCGAGCAGTACTTC; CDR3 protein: CASSQASSGTPEQYF
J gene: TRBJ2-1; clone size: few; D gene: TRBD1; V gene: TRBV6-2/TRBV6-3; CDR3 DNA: TGTGCCAGCAGTTACGGGACAGGTTCCTACAATGAGCAGTTCTTC; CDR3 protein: CASSYGTGSYNEQFF
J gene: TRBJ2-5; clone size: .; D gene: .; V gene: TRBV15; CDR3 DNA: TGTGCCACCAGCGGTCCAAGGTACCAAGAGACCCAGTACTTC; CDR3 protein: CATSGPRYQETQYF
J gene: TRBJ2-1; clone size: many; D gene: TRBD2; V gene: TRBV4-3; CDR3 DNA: TGCGCCAGCAGCCAAGGTGTGCTAGCGGGAGACTATGAGCAGTTCTTC; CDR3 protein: CASSQGVLAGDYEQFF
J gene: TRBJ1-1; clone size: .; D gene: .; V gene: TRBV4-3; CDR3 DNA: TGCGCCAGCAGCCATCAGACAAGGACTGAAGCTTTCTTT; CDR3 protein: CASSHQTRTEAFF
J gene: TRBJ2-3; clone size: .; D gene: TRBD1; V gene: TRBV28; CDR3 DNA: TGTGCCAGCAGACACGGGGGCACCGGGACAGGGACAGATACGCAGTATTTT; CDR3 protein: CASRHGGTGTGTDTQYF
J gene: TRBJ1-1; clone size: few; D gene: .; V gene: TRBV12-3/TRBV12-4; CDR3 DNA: TGTGCCAGCAGTTTCGTTGCAGTGAACACTGAAGCTTTCTTT; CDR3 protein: CASSFVAVNTEAFF
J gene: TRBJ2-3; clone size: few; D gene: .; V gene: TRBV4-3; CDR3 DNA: TGCGCCAGCAGCCAAGGGCTCCAGGGAAGAAGCACAGATACGCAGTATTTT; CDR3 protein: CASSQGLQGRSTDTQYF
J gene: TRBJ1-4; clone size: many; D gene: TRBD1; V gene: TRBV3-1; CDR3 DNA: TGTGCCAGCAGCCCGGGACAGCTTAATGAAAAACTGTTTTTT; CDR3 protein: CASSPGQLNEKLFF
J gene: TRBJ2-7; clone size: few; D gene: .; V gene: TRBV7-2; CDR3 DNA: TGTGCCAGCAGCTTAGTAGTACTAGCCTCCTACGAGCAGTACTTC; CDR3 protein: CASSLVVLASYEQYF
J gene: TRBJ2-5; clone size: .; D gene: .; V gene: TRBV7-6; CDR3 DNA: TGTGCCAGCACCTTGAATCAGATTTCCCAAGAGACCCAGTACTTC; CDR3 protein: CASTLNQISQETQYF
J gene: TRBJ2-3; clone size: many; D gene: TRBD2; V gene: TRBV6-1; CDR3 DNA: TGTGCCAGCTTAAGCGGGACTATATCTAGCACAGATACGCAGTATTTT; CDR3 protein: CASLSGTISSTDTQYF
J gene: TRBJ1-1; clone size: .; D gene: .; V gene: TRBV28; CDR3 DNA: TGTGCCAGCAGTTTACCCTCCCACACTGAAGCTTTCTTT; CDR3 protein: CASSLPSHTEAFF
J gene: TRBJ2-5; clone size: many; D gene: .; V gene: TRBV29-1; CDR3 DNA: TGCAGCGTTGACGATTGGACCCAGTACTTC; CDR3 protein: CSVDDWTQYF
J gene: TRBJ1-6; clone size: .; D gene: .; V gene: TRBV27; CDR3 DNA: TGTGCCAGTACCGGGACACTTAATTCACCCCTCCACTTT; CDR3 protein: CASTGTLNSPLHF
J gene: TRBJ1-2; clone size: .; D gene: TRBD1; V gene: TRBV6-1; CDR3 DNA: TGTGCCAGCAGACAACAGGGGTTGGGTGGCTACACCTTC; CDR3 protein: CASRQQGLGGYTF
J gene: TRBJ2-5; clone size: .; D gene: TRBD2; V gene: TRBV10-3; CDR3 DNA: TGTGCCATCGCGGGAGGTGAGACCCAGTACTTC; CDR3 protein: CAIAGGETQYF
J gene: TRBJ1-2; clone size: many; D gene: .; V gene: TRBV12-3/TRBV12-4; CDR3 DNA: TGTGCCAGCAGTTTCGCGGGGGCTGGCTACACCTTC; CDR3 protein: CASSFAGAGYTF
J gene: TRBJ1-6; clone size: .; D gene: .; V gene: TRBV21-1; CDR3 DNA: TGTGCCAGCAGCGGACGTAGGGCCTCCTATAATTCACCCCTCCACTTT; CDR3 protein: CASSGRRASYNSPLHF
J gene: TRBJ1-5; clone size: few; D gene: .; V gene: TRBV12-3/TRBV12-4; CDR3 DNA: TGTGCCAGCAGCCCCTTTGGGGCACAGCCCCAGCATTTT; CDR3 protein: CASSPFGAQPQHF
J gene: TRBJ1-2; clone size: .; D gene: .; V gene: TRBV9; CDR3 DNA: TGTGCCAGCAGCCCCCACCTCCCGATGGGTGGCTACACCTTC; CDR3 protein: CASSPHLPMGGYTF
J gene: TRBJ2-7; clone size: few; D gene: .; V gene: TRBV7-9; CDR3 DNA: TGTGCCAGCAGCCCATTTAGCGGAGTCCACTACGAGCAGTACTTC; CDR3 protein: CASSPFSGVHYEQYF
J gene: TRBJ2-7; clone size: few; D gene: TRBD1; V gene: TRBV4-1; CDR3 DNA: TGCGCCAGCAGCCAAGAGGCCCAGGGGGCTTACGAGCAGTACTTC; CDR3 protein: CASSQEAQGAYEQYF
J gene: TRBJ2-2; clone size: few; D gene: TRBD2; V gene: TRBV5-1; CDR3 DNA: TGCGCCAGCAGCTTGACCTTAGCGGGAGCGAGCGGGGAGCTGTTTTTT; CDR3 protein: CASSLTLAGASGELFF
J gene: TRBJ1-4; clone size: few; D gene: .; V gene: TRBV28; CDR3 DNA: TGTGCCAGCAGTTTATATCGGGGTGCACCAAATGAAAAACTGTTTTTT; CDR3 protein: CASSLYRGAPNEKLFF
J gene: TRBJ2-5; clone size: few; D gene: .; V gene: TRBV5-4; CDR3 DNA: TGTGCCAGCACCCCGAAGGACCAAGAGACCCAGTACTTC; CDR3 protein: CASTPKDQETQYF